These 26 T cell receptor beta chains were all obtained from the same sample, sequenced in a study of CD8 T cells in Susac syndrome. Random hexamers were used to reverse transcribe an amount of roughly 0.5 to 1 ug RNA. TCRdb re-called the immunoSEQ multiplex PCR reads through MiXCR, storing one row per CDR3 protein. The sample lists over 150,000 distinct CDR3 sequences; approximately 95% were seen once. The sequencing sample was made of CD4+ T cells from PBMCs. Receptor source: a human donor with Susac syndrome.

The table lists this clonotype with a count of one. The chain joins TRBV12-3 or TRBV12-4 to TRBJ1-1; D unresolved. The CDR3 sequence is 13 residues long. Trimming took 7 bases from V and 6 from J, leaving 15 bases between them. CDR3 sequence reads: CASTQTSAAEAFF. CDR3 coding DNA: TGTGCCAGCACTCAAACCTCAGCGGCTGAAGCTTTCTTT.

CDR3 sequence reads: CAWSRGLDYGYTF. In DNA form, the CDR3 reads TGTGCCTGGAGTCGAGGGTTGGACTATGGCTACACCTTC. V gene TRBV30 combines with J gene TRBJ1-2; no definite D call. Trimming stripped 2 bases from V and 3 bases from J, with 10 bases between. The CDR3 extends over 13 amino acids. The germline CDR1 and CDR2 sequences are GTSNPN and SVGIG (reference sequence).

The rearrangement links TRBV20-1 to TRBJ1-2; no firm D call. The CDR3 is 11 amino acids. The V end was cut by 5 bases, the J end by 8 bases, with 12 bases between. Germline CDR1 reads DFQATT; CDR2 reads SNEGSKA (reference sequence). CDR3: CSAGREAGYTF. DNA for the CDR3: TGCAGTGCTGGAAGGGAGGCGGGCTACACCTTC.

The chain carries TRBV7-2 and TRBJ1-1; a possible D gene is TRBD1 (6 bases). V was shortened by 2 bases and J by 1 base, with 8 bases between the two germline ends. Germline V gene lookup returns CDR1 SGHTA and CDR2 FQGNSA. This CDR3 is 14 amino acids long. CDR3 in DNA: TGTGCCAGCAGCTTATCAGGGGCGAACACTGAAGCTTTCTTT. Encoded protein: CASSLSGANTEAFF.

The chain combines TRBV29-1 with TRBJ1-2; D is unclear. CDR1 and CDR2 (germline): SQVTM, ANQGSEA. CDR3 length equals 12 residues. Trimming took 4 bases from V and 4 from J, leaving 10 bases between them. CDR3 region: CSVGHSGYGYTF. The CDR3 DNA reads TGCAGCGTTGGACATAGTGGCTATGGCTACACCTTC.

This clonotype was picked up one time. The CDR3 sequence is CASMRQSSSYEQYF. The DNA of the CDR3 is TGTGCCAGCATGCGACAGTCTAGCTCCTACGAGCAGTACTTC. The genes are TRBV2 and TRBJ2-7, with TRBD1 as a possible D gene (5 bases). V lost 7 bases and J lost 0, with 13 bases in between. Germline CDR1 is SNHLY and CDR2 is FYNNEI. This CDR3 spans 14 amino acids.

The CDR3, as DNA: TGTGCCAGCAGTTTCACGGGACTAGAGACCCAGTACTTC. Protein sequence: CASSFTGLETQYF. The chain joins TRBV6-2 or TRBV6-3 to TRBJ2-5; the D gene is possibly TRBD2 (6 bases). CDR1 is MNHEY, CDR2 SVGEGT, per germline. V was cut by 4 bases and J by 4 bases, with 10 bases left in between. The CDR3 is 13 residues long.

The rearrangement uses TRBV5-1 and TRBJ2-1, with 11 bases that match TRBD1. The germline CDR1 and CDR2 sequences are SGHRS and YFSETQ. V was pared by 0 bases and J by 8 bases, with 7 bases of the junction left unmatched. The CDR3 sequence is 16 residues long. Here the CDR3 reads CASSLAGTGGMDEQFF. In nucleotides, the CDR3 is TGCGCCAGCAGCTTGGCCGGGACAGGGGGAATGGATGAGCAGTTCTTC.

CDR3 residues: CASSEGGLKAFF. The CDR3 DNA reads TGTGCCAGCAGTGAAGGGGGCCTGAAAGCTTTCTTT. The chain combines TRBV25-1 with TRBJ1-1; maybe TRBD1 (6 bases). Germline CDR1 and CDR2: MGHDK and SYGVNS. The CDR3 spans 12 residues. V lost 2 bases, J lost 9 bases, and 10 bases lay in between.

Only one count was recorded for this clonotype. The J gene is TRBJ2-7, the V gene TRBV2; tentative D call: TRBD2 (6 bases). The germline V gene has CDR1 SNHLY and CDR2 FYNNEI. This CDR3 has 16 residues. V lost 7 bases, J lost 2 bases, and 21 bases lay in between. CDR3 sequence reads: CASTGGLGGGTYEQYF. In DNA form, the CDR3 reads TGTGCCAGCACCGGAGGCCTGGGGGGTGGTACCTACGAGCAGTACTTC. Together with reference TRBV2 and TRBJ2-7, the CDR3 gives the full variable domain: EPEVTQTPSHQVTQMGQEVILRCVPISNHLYFYWYRQILGQKVEFLVSFYNNEISEKSEIFDDQFSVERPDGSNFTLKIRSTKLEDSAMYFCASTGGLGGGTYEQYFGPGTRLTVT.

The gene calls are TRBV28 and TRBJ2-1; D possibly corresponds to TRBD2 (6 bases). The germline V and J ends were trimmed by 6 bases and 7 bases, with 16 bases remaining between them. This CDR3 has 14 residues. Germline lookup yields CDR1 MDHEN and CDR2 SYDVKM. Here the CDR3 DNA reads TGTGCCAGCAGCGGGGGAGGAATGAGGAATGAGCAGTTCTTC. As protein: CASSGGGMRNEQFF. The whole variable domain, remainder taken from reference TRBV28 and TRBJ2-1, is DVKVTQSSRYLVKRTGEKVFLECVQDMDHENMFWYRQDPGLGLRLIYFSYDVKMKEKGDIPEGYSVSREKKERFSLILESASTNQTSMYLCASSGGGMRNEQFFGPGTRLTVL.

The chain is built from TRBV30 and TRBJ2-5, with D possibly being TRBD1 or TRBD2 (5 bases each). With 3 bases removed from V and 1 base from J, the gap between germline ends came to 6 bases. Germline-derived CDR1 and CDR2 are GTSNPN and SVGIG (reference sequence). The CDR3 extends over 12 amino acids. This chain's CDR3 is CAWRGPQETQYF. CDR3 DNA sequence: TGTGCCTGGAGGGGACCCCAAGAGACCCAGTACTTC.

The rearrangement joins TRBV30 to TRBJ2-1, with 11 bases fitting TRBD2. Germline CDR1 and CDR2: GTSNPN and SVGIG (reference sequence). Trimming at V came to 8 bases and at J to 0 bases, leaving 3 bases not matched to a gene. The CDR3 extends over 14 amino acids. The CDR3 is CARTSGSSYNEQFF. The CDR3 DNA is TGTGCCCGAACTAGCGGGAGCTCCTACAATGAGCAGTTCTTC.

The CDR3 spells CSARYRQGEQYV. In DNA, the CDR3 is TGCAGTGCCCGATACCGACAGGGAGAGCAGTACGTC. The chain employs TRBV20-1 and TRBJ2-7; 7 nucleotides agree with TRBD1. V dropped 6 bases and J dropped 7; count of bases not matched to a gene: 9. The CDR3 has 12 amino acids. The germline V gene encodes CDR1 DFQATT and CDR2 SNEGSKA (reference sequence).

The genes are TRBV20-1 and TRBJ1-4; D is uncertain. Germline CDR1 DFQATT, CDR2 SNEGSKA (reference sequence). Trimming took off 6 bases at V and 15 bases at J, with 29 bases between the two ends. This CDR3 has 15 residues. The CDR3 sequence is CSAHPVSWTNGEVFF. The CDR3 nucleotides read TGCAGTGCCCACCCAGTTTCCTGGACCAATGGAGAGGTGTTTTTT.

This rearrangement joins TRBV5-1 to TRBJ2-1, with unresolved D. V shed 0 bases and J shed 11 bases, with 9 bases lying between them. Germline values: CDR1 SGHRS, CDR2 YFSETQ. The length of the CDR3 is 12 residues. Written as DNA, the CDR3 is TGCGCCAGCAGCTTGGCCTACCGAAAGCAGTTCTTC. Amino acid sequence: CASSLAYRKQFF.

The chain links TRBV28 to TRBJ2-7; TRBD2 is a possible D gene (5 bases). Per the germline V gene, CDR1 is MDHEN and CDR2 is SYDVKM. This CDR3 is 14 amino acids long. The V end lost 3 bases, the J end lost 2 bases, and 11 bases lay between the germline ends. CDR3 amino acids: CASSFSPGTYEQYF. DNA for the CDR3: TGTGCCAGCAGTTTTTCCCCGGGGACCTACGAGCAGTACTTC.

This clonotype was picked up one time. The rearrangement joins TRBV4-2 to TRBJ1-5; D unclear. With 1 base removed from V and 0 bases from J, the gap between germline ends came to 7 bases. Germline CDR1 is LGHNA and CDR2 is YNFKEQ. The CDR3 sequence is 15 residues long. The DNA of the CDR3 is TGTGCCAGCAGCCAAGCACAGAATAGCAATCAGCCCCAGCATTTT. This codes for CASSQAQNSNQPQHF.

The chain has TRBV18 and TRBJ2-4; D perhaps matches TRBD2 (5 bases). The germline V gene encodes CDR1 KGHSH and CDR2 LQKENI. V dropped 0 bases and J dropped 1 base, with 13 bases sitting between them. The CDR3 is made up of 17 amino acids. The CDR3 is CASSPPELEVAKNIQYF. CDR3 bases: TGTGCCAGCTCACCACCGGAGTTGGAGGTCGCCAAAAACATTCAGTACTTC.

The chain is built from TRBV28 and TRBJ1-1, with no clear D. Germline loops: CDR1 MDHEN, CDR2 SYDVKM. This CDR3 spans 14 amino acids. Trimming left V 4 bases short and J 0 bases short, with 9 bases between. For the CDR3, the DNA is TGTGCCAGCAGTTCTCTAGACATGAACACTGAAGCTTTCTTT. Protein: CASSSLDMNTEAFF.

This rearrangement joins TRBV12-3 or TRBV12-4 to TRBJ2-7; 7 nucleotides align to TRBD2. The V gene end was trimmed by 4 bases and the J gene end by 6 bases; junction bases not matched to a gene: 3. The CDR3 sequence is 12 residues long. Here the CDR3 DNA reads TGTGCCAGCAGTTCGGGGGGATCCGAGCAGTACGTC. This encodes CASSSGGSEQYV.

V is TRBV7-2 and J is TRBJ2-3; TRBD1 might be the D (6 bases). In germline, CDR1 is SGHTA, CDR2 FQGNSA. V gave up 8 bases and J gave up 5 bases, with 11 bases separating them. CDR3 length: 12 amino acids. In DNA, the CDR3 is TGTGCCAGCTCCGAACAGGGAGATACGCAGTATTTT. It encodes CASSEQGDTQYF.

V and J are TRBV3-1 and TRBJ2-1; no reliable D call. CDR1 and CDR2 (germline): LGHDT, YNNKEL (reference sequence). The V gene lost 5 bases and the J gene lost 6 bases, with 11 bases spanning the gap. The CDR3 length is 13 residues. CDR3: CASSNSGGNEQFF. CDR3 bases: TGTGCCAGCAGCAACTCAGGTGGCAATGAGCAGTTCTTC.

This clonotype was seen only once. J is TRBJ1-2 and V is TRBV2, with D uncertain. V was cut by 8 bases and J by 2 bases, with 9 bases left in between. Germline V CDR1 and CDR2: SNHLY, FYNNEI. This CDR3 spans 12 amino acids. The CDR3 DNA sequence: TGTGCCAGCGCGGGTCGAAACTATGGCTACACCTTC. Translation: CASAGRNYGYTF.

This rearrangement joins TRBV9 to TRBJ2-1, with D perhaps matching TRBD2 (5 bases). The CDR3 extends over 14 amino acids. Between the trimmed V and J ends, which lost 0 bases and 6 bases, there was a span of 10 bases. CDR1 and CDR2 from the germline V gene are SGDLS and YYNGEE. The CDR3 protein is CASSVGRELNEQFF. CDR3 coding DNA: TGTGCCAGCAGCGTAGGAAGGGAGCTCAATGAGCAGTTCTTC.

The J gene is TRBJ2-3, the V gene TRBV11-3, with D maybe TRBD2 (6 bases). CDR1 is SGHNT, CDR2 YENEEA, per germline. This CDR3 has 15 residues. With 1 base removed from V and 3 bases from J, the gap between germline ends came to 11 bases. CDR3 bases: TGTGCCAGCAGCTTAGGCCGGGAGTTTACAGATACGCAGTATTTT. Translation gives CASSLGREFTDTQYF.